Listed below are T cell receptor beta chains from one sample, sequenced in a study of OX40 agonist ivuxolimab in advanced cancers. Sequencing was performed with immunoSEQ multiplex PCR; in TCRdb, only in-frame clones are kept and a portion is missing. The sample records roughly 93,000 clones, about four fifths being singletons. Here the sequenced sample was CD4+ or CD8+ T cells sorted from blood, taken in a trial of the OX40 agonist ivuxolimab. These receptors came from an adult with an advanced solid tumor such as melanoma, head and neck, liver or kidney cancer. The CDR3 runs from the conserved cysteine through the conserved F or W. The D gene is left open where the match is weak. Clone size is stated in some rows and not others, as once, few, many or a class when expanded.

D gene: -; V gene: TRBV6-5; clone size: once; J gene: TRBJ1-3; CDR3 DNA: TGTGCCAGCAGTTACTCGATTGAACTCTCTGGAAACACCATATATTTT; CDR3 protein: CASSYSIELSGNTIYF
D gene: -; V gene: TRBV5-1; clone size: -; J gene: TRBJ2-3; CDR3 DNA: TGCGCCAGCAGAGGCGGGGCCAGCACAGATACGCAGTATTTT; CDR3 protein: CASRGGASTDTQYF
D gene: TRBD1; V gene: TRBV15; clone size: -; J gene: TRBJ1-4; CDR3 DNA: TGTGCCACCAGAAGGGACAGGGGAACTAGGACTAATGAAAAACTGTTTTTT; CDR3 protein: CATRRDRGTRTNEKLFF
D gene: -; V gene: TRBV7-3; clone size: -; J gene: TRBJ1-1; CDR3 DNA: TGTGCCAGCAGCCCGGACAGCCTGAACACTGAAGCTTTCTTT; CDR3 protein: CASSPDSLNTEAFF
D gene: -; V gene: TRBV19; clone size: -; J gene: TRBJ1-2; CDR3 DNA: TGTGCCAGTAGTATCCAGGGAATCTCCTATGGCTACACCTTC; CDR3 protein: CASSIQGISYGYTF
D gene: -; V gene: TRBV5-4; clone size: -; J gene: TRBJ2-5; CDR3 DNA: TGTGCCAGCACCCAGGCGACTCGCGAAGAGACCCAGTACTTC; CDR3 protein: CASTQATREETQYF
D gene: TRBD2; V gene: TRBV11-1; clone size: -; J gene: TRBJ2-3; CDR3 DNA: TGTGCCAGCAGCCCCCGACTAGCGGGAGAAGATACGCAGTATTTT; CDR3 protein: CASSPRLAGEDTQYF
D gene: TRBD2; V gene: TRBV5-8; clone size: -; J gene: TRBJ2-7; CDR3 DNA: TGTGCCAGCAGCTTGGAGGGTAGCGGGAGTGAAGAGCAGTACTTC; CDR3 protein: CASSLEGSGSEEQYF
D gene: -; V gene: TRBV19; clone size: -; J gene: TRBJ2-6; CDR3 DNA: TGTGCCAGTAGTGTGCAGCACTCTGGGGCCAACGTCCTGACTTTC; CDR3 protein: CASSVQHSGANVLTF
D gene: -; V gene: TRBV10-3; clone size: -; J gene: TRBJ2-3; CDR3 DNA: TGTGCCATCCGAAGATCAGGGGACACAGATACGCAGTATTTT; CDR3 protein: CAIRRSGDTDTQYF
D gene: -; V gene: TRBV7-7; clone size: -; J gene: TRBJ2-3; CDR3 DNA: TGTGCCAGCAGTCGGGCCCGGCCAGATACGCAGTATTTT; CDR3 protein: CASSRARPDTQYF
D gene: -; V gene: TRBV6-1; clone size: once; J gene: TRBJ1-1; CDR3 DNA: TGTGCCAGCAGTGAGAGACGGGGGAACACTGAAGCTTTCTTT; CDR3 protein: CASSERRGNTEAFF
D gene: -; V gene: TRBV18; clone size: -; J gene: TRBJ2-5; CDR3 DNA: TGTGCCAGCTCACCGGACTGGGGGAGGGAGACCCAGTACTTC; CDR3 protein: CASSPDWGRETQYF
D gene: -; V gene: TRBV6-5; clone size: -; J gene: TRBJ1-1; CDR3 DNA: TGTGCCAGCAGATATGACAGTGCGAACACTGAAGCTTTCTTT; CDR3 protein: CASRYDSANTEAFF
D gene: TRBD2; V gene: TRBV7-2; clone size: -; J gene: TRBJ2-3; CDR3 DNA: TGTGCCAGCAGCTTATCGGCGCTAGCGGGGGGGAAGGATACGCAGTATTTT; CDR3 protein: CASSLSALAGGKDTQYF
D gene: TRBD1; V gene: TRBV7-3; clone size: -; J gene: TRBJ2-1; CDR3 DNA: TGTGCCAGCAGCTCACAGGGGTGGAGTGAGCAGTTCTTC; CDR3 protein: CASSSQGWSEQFF
D gene: TRBD1; V gene: TRBV7-2; clone size: -; J gene: TRBJ1-2; CDR3 DNA: TGTGCCAGCAGCCGGGACAGGACTAACTATGGCTACACCTTC; CDR3 protein: CASSRDRTNYGYTF
D gene: -; V gene: TRBV18; clone size: -; J gene: TRBJ1-1; CDR3 DNA: TGTGCCAGCTCGAAGGTGTTGGACGCTGAAGCTTTCTTT; CDR3 protein: CASSKVLDAEAFF
D gene: -; V gene: TRBV2; clone size: once; J gene: TRBJ2-2; CDR3 DNA: TGTGCCAGCAATCCCGGGGGAACGAACACCGGGGAGCTGTTTTTT; CDR3 protein: CASNPGGTNTGELFF
D gene: TRBD2; V gene: TRBV4-2; clone size: -; J gene: TRBJ2-1; CDR3 DNA: TGTGCCAGCAGCCAAGAACCTAGCGGGGGGCTGTTGAATGAGCAGTTCTTC; CDR3 protein: CASSQEPSGGLLNEQFF
D gene: -; V gene: TRBV7-9; clone size: -; J gene: TRBJ1-5; CDR3 DNA: TGTGCCAGCAGCTTAGGGGCAGGTAATAGCAATCAGCCCCAGCATTTT; CDR3 protein: CASSLGAGNSNQPQHF
D gene: -; V gene: TRBV5-6; clone size: once; J gene: TRBJ2-7; CDR3 DNA: TGTGCCAGCAGCTTGGGCCCCCCGGTGGAGGGGTACGAGCAGTACTTC; CDR3 protein: CASSLGPPVEGYEQYF